Presented here are 21 T cell receptor beta chains from one specimen sequenced in a study of regulatory T cells in long-lasting Graves disease. As for time point: newly diagnosed GD, antithyroid drugs for less than 3 months. There was RNA extracted from PBMCs, and the TCR library was made from it. Library construction for TCR beta used iRepertoire HTBI primers and Arm-PCR of CDR3 regions. MiXCR, applied by TCRdb to the multiplex PCR reads, yields one record per CDR3 protein. The sample carries fewer than 350,000 distinct CDR3 sequences, more than 15% recorded once. The sample in question was peripheral blood mononuclear cells (PBMCs), obtained at new diagnosis, from a patient treated with antithyroid drugs. The receptors derive from a female donor with Graves disease.

This clonotype was picked up many times. The chain joins TRBV24-1 to TRBJ2-5, with D unclear. The CDR3 sequence is 11 residues long. In germline, CDR1 is KGHDR, CDR2 SFDVKD. The V gene lost 6 bases and the J gene lost 5 bases, with 6 bases spanning the gap. DNA for the CDR3: TGTGCCACCAGTATTGGCGAGACCCAGTACTTC. Translation gives CATSIGETQYF.

Comment on this clonotype: This clone may be a read error of a much larger clone one base away. The J gene is TRBJ1-1, the V gene TRBV25-1; D perhaps matches TRBD1 (5 bases). The germline gives CDR1 MGHDK, CDR2 SYGVNS. This CDR3 has 12 residues. CDR3: CAGSESGTEAFF. The CDR3 DNA follows: TGTGCCGGCAGTGAATCAGGGACTGAAGCTTTCTTT.

A note on this clonotype: A much larger clone differs from this one at a single base, so this may be a read error. The CDR3 DNA reads as TGTGCCAGCAGATCAGGAGTCGAACTAGCGGGAGGGGTGGGCAATGAGCAGTTCTTC. Protein product: CASRSGVELAGGVGNEQFF. The chain is built from TRBV6-4 and TRBJ2-1; the match to TRBD2 covers 13 bases. The CDR3 sequence is 19 residues long. From germline, CDR1 is MRHNA and CDR2 SNTAGT. V dropped 6 bases and J dropped 6; count of bases not matched to a gene: 17.

Comment on this clonotype: This CDR3 fails to terminate in the conserved phenylalanine or tryptophan, so it likely reflects a read error. V and J are TRBV7-9 and TRBJ1-1; no definite D call. This CDR3 comprises 12 residues. V was shortened by 5 bases and J by 11 bases, with 15 bases between the two germline ends. Germline V gene sequence: CDR1 SEHNR, CDR2 FQNEAQ (reference sequence). CDR3 nucleotide sequence: TGTGCCAGCAGCCCCGACCGGGAGGGTGCTTTCTTA. Protein sequence: CASSPDREGAFL.

This clonotype came up many times. V and J are TRBV27 and TRBJ2-5; 9 bases fit TRBD1. The DNA end favors TRBJ2-1, so the J call may be wrong. The germline gives CDR1 MNHEY, CDR2 SMNVEV (reference sequence). CDR3 length: 14 amino acids. CDR3 residues: CASSRDRVIYEQFF. CDR3 DNA: TGTGCCAGCAGTAGGGACAGGGTAATATATGAGCAGTTCTTC.

This clonotype showed up many times. This sequence joins TRBV6-1 and TRBJ2-7, with 12 nucleotides matching TRBD2. Germline lookup yields CDR1 MNHNS and CDR2 SASEGT. The CDR3 contains 18 residues. V lost 2 bases, J lost 0 bases, and 8 bases stayed unmatched. The chain's CDR3 is CASSENSLAGGSSYEQYF. CDR3 in DNA: TGTGCCAGCAGTGAAAACAGCCTAGCGGGAGGGAGCTCCTACGAGCAGTACTTC.

The gene calls are TRBV4-1 and TRBJ2-1; D is undetermined. CDR3 length: 17 amino acids. V was shortened by 0 bases and J by 0 bases, with 12 bases between the two germline ends. Germline V lookup: CDR1 MGHRA, CDR2 YSYEKL. CDR3 protein: CASSQEKPEFSYNEQFF. The CDR3 DNA reads TGCGCCAGCAGCCAAGAAAAACCAGAATTCTCCTACAATGAGCAGTTCTTC.

V is TRBV12-3 or TRBV12-4 and J is TRBJ2-7; no clear D. The CDR3 spans 15 residues. V was pared by 0 bases and J by 2 bases, with 11 bases between. CDR3 DNA sequence: TGTGCCAGCAGTTTAGCGTATAGGACGCCCTACGAGCAGTACTTC. Encoded protein: CASSLAYRTPYEQYF.

The rearrangement joins TRBV11-2 to TRBJ2-3; D is perhaps TRBD1 or TRBD2 (6 bases each). This CDR3 region has 15 residues. Trimming shortened V by 6 bases and J by 2 bases, and 15 bases separated the two germline ends. The germline gives CDR1 SGHAT, CDR2 FQNNGV. The CDR3 DNA reads TGTGCCAGCAGGACTGGAGGGGGACACACAGATACGCAGTATTTT. This translates into CASRTGGGHTDTQYF.

This clonotype has a count of ten or more. J is TRBJ2-5 and V is TRBV6-1; D may correspond to TRBD1 or TRBD2 (5 bases each). Trimming removed 0 bases at V and 2 bases at J, with 13 bases between. Germline V CDR1 and CDR2: MNHNS, SASEGT. The CDR3 loop spans 16 amino acids. CDR3 bases: TGTGCCAGCAGTGAAGCGGGCCATGGGGGACAAGAGACCCAGTACTTC. This sequence encodes CASSEAGHGGQETQYF.

The chain employs TRBV12-3 or TRBV12-4 and TRBJ2-1; 11 bases line up with TRBD2. The junction had 7 bases not matched to a gene; V was cut back by 6 bases and J by 0 bases. CDR3 length: 17 residues. CDR3 in amino acids: CASSRTSGSNSYNEQFF. The CDR3 DNA sequence: TGTGCCAGCAGCAGAACTAGCGGGAGTAACTCCTACAATGAGCAGTTCTTC.

Concerning this clonotype itself: This could be a read error, since a much larger clone is one nucleotide away. J is TRBJ2-3 and V is TRBV27; TRBD2 matches at 8 bases. The V gene end was trimmed by 7 bases and the J gene end by 4 bases; junction bases not matched to a gene: 13. The CDR3 length is 16 residues. CDR1 is MNHEY, CDR2 SMNVEV, per germline (reference sequence). The CDR3 spells CASTRGGLRYADTQYF. The DNA of the CDR3 is TGTGCCAGCACCCGGGGGGGACTACGTTACGCAGATACGCAGTATTTT.

In this sample, this clonotype turned up many times. The chain combines TRBV11-2 with TRBJ2-3, with 8 bases identical to TRBD2. Germline CDR1 reads SGHAT; CDR2 reads FQNNGV. V gave up 3 bases and J gave up 2 bases; unmatched junction bases: 4. The CDR3 runs 15 residues. CDR3 sequence reads: CASSFTSGVTDTQYF. CDR3 DNA sequence: TGTGCCAGCAGCTTTACTAGCGGAGTCACAGATACGCAGTATTTT.

This clonotype has only one observation. The chain combines TRBV27 with TRBJ1-5, with TRBD1 as a possible D gene (5 bases). Trimming took off 2 bases at V and 5 bases at J, with 13 bases between the two ends. The germline gives CDR1 MNHEY, CDR2 SMNVEV (reference sequence). This CDR3 has 15 residues. CDR3 region: CASSLTAGSHQPQHF. The CDR3 nucleotides are TGTGCCAGCAGTTTAACGGCAGGGTCACATCAGCCCCAGCATTTT.

At least ten counts were recorded for this clonotype. This chain joins TRBV7-6 and TRBJ2-5, with D tentatively TRBD1 (5 bases). The CDR3 consists of 15 residues. The V end lost 4 bases, the J end lost 2 bases, and 14 bases lay between the germline ends. CDR1 is SGHVS, CDR2 FNYEAQ, per germline. The CDR3 loop reads CASSSSRARQETQYF. As DNA, the CDR3 is TGTGCCAGCAGCTCAAGCAGGGCTAGACAAGAGACCCAGTACTTC.

This clonotype was counted many times. The chain joins TRBV15 to TRBJ2-3; tentatively, D is TRBD1 (6 bases). This CDR3 region has 16 residues. Germline CDR1 LNHNV, CDR2 YYDKDF (reference sequence). Trimming stripped 8 bases from V and 2 bases from J, with 20 bases between. Here the CDR3 reads CATHNRDDGPTDTQYF. The CDR3 bases are TGTGCCACCCATAACAGGGACGACGGGCCCACAGATACGCAGTATTTT.

This clonotype was observed at least ten times. V usage is TRBV6-1 and J usage is TRBJ2-7, with 8 bases identical to TRBD2. CDR3 length: 14 residues. V was clipped by 1 base and J by 6 bases; unmatched bases: 5. Germline CDR1 reads MNHNS; CDR2 reads SASEGT. The CDR3 loop is CASSEVGTSGEQYF. The CDR3 region has the DNA TGTGCCAGCAGTGAAGTGGGGACTAGTGGCGAGCAGTACTTC.

The chain uses TRBV20-1 and TRBJ2-1, with D maybe TRBD2 (7 bases). The germline V and J ends were trimmed by 0 bases and 0 bases, with 15 bases remaining between them. Germline CDR1 reads DFQATT; CDR2 reads SNEGSKA (reference sequence). The CDR3 contains 17 residues. The CDR3 DNA follows: TGCAGTGCTAGAGATCGGTTAAGGGGGGGCTCCTACAATGAGCAGTTCTTC. This encodes CSARDRLRGGSYNEQFF.

This clonotype has a count of ten or more. The chain links TRBV28 to TRBJ2-7; D remains unclear. The CDR3 is 14 residues long. The germline V gene encodes CDR1 MDHEN and CDR2 SYDVKM. V was clipped by 2 bases and J by 3 bases, with 11 bases between them. The CDR3 nucleotides are TGTGCCAGCAGTTTAGCACAGAATGACTACGAGCAGTACTTC. Amino acid sequence: CASSLAQNDYEQYF.

The chain is built from TRBV5-1 and TRBJ1-1; 7 bases fit TRBD1. The V gene's germline CDR1 is SGHRS and CDR2 YFSETQ. Trimming at V came to 0 bases and at J to 6 bases, leaving 14 bases not matched to a gene. The CDR3 extends over 17 amino acids. The CDR3 spells CASSLGTGEHERAEAFF. For the CDR3, the DNA is TGCGCCAGCAGCTTGGGTACAGGGGAACATGAACGGGCTGAAGCTTTCTTT.

This clonotype showed up many times. A junction end diverges from the germline sequence, so it may reflect a read error. The CDR3 loop is CAGSRSGRIRNTEAFF. CDR3 in DNA: TGTGCCGGCAGCCGATCAGGACGGATCAGGAACACTGAAGCTTTCTTT. This chain joins TRBV11-2 and TRBJ1-1; D unresolved. The CDR3 loop spans 16 amino acids. Germline values: CDR1 SGHAT, CDR2 FQNNGV.